This is a list of T cell receptor beta chains from one sample in a study of T cells in Graves' hyperthyroidism and ophthalmopathy. TCRdb fed the multiplex PCR reads into MiXCR, producing one record per CDR3 protein. The table shows around 580,000 distinct CDR3 sequences, with around 15% occurring only once. What was sequenced was blood. The receptors stem from a woman aged 18-29 years with Graves' hyperthyroidism. CDR3s include the opening cysteine and the closing phenylalanine or tryptophan. D genes are given only for firm matches. Clone sizes are given selectively: once, few, many, or a class where the clone is expanded.

size,J,D,V,CDR3,DNA
-,TRBJ2-1,TRBD2,TRBV19,CASSTPSTSGAYNEQFF,TGTGCCAGTAGTACCCCCTCCACTAGCGGGGCTTACAATGAGCAGTTCTTC
-,TRBJ2-7,-,TRBV4-1,CASSTGGTAYEQYF,TGCGCCAGCAGCACGGGCGGGACAGCCTACGAGCAGTACTTC
many,TRBJ2-7,TRBD1,TRBV6-1,CASSRGSGTGTYEQYF,TGTGCCAGCAGTCGGGGTTCCGGGACAGGGACCTACGAGCAGTACTTC
many,TRBJ2-1,-,TRBV5-1,CASKSDSYNEQFF,TGCGCCAGCAAGTCGGACTCGTACAATGAGCAGTTCTTC
-,TRBJ1-3,-,TRBV28,CASSLTASGNTIYF,TGTGCCAGCAGCCTCACAGCCTCTGGAAACACCATATATTTT
-,TRBJ2-7,-,TRBV20-1,CSARDALGSPVYEQYF,TGCAGTGCTAGAGACGCCCTTGGCAGTCCTGTTTACGAGCAGTACTTC
many,TRBJ1-5,TRBD1,TRBV2,CASSNDRGEPQHF,TGTGCCAGCAGTAATGACAGGGGAGAGCCCCAGCATTTT
-,TRBJ2-1,TRBD2,TRBV12-5,CASGLITSGGWNEQFF,TGTGCTAGTGGTTTGATAACTAGCGGGGGGTGGAATGAGCAGTTCTTC
many,TRBJ2-1,TRBD2,TRBV28,CASSFPSGGPEQFF,TGTGCCAGCAGTTTCCCTAGCGGAGGACCAGAGCAGTTCTTC
many,TRBJ1-5,-,TRBV30,CAWSRTRGNQPQHF,TGTGCCTGGAGTCGGACACGGGGCAATCAGCCCCAGCATTTT
many,TRBJ2-3,TRBD1,TRBV28,CASRWTGLTDTQYF,TGTGCCAGCAGATGGACAGGTTTGACAGATACGCAGTATTTT
many,TRBJ2-1,TRBD2,TRBV29-1,CSVSSGVSYNEQFF,TGCAGCGTTTCTAGCGGGGTCTCCTACAATGAGCAGTTCTTC
-,TRBJ2-6,TRBD2,TRBV3-1,CASSQAGSGGASGANVLTF,TGTGCCAGCAGCCAAGCGGGCAGCGGGGGGGCCTCTGGGGCCAACGTCCTGACTTTC
-,TRBJ1-5,-,TRBV6-1,CASRPKGANQPQHF,TGTGCCAGCCGTCCAAAAGGGGCCAATCAGCCCCAGCATTTT
-,TRBJ1-5,TRBD1,TRBV15,CATSEPTGDSNQPQHF,TGTGCCACCAGCGAACCGACAGGGGATAGCAATCAGCCCCAGCATTTT
-,TRBJ2-1,TRBD2,TRBV19,CASGTLAGNYNEQFF,TGTGCCAGTGGTACACTAGCGGGCAACTACAATGAGCAGTTCTTC
-,TRBJ2-1,TRBD2,TRBV10-3,CAISELLAGRDEQFF,TGTGCCATCAGTGAGCTGCTAGCGGGAAGGGATGAGCAGTTCTTC
many,TRBJ1-6,-,TRBV2,CASSEFPGAPLHF,TGTGCCAGCAGTGAATTCCCCGGGGCACCCCTCCACTTT
-,TRBJ1-6,-,TRBV6-2/TRBV6-3,CASTQARDAPHLHF,TGTGCCAGCACCCAGGCCAGGGATGCTCCTCACCTCCACTTT
-,TRBJ1-5,-,TRBV6-1,CASSEAAQPQHF,TGTGCCAGCAGTGAAGCGGCCCAGCCCCAGCATTTT
-,TRBJ2-3,TRBD2,TRBV12-3/TRBV12-4,CASSGTGLAGGITQYF,TGTGCCAGCAGCGGTACGGGACTAGCTGGCGGGATTACGCAGTATTTT
many,TRBJ1-2,-,TRBV27,CASTLSGRTQAVYGYTF,TGTGCCAGCACCCTATCCGGGCGGACACAAGCGGTCTATGGCTACACCTTC
many,TRBJ2-1,-,TRBV28,CASSTQKRAHYNEQFF,TGTGCCAGCAGTACCCAGAAGCGGGCCCACTACAATGAGCAGTTCTTC
few,TRBJ2-3,-,TRBV6-2/TRBV6-3,CASSYPRRRLGAGLTQYF,TGTGCCAGCAGTTACCCCCGTCGACGGCTTGGGGCAGGGTTAACGCAGTATTTT
many,TRBJ1-2,-,TRBV11-2,CASSLAVIYGYTF,TGTGCCAGCAGCTTAGCCGTGATCTATGGCTACACCTTC
few,TRBJ2-3,TRBD2,TRBV24-1,CATSDSRDGLAGLFDTQYF,TGTGCCACCAGTGATTCCAGAGATGGACTAGCGGGGTTATTTGATACGCAGTATTTT
many,TRBJ2-5,-,TRBV3-1,CASSRFGETQYF,TGTGCCAGCAGCCGGTTCGGTGAGACCCAGTACTTC
many,TRBJ2-7,-,TRBV28,CASSPTGTYEQYF,TGTGCCAGCAGCCCCACAGGGACCTACGAGCAGTACTTC
few,TRBJ2-2,-,TRBV7-9,CATRTRGNTGELFF,TGTGCCACACGCACCAGGGGGAACACCGGGGAGCTGTTTTTT
-,TRBJ1-4,-,TRBV28,CASNGVANEKLFF,TGTGCCAGCAATGGGGTTGCTAATGAAAAACTGTTTTTT
few,TRBJ2-1,TRBD2,TRBV20-1,CSARQNSGVSSYNEQFF,TGCAGTGCTAGACAGAATAGCGGGGTAAGCTCCTACAATGAGCAGTTCTTC
many,TRBJ2-3,TRBD2,TRBV27,CASSSYSSGGARNTQYF,TGTGCCAGCAGTTCCTACTCTAGCGGGGGGGCGAGAAATACGCAGTATTTT
many,TRBJ2-1,TRBD1,TRBV11-1,CASSTGQGWSSYNEQFF,TGTGCCAGCAGCACCGGACAGGGATGGAGCTCCTACAATGAGCAGTTCTTC
many,TRBJ2-1,TRBD2,TRBV6-1,CASSASGGYNEQFF,TGTGCCAGCAGTGCTAGCGGGGGGTACAATGAGCAGTTCTTC
many,TRBJ2-5,TRBD1,TRBV2,CASSATGVRETQYF,TGTGCCAGCAGCGCTACAGGGGTGCGAGAGACCCAGTACTTC
-,TRBJ1-4,TRBD1,TRBV27,CASSLSYRGYEKLFF,TGTGCCAGCAGTTTATCGTACAGGGGGTATGAAAAACTGTTTTTT
-,TRBJ2-5,-,TRBV5-1,CASSPNRDNPGKYF,TGCGCCAGCAGCCCGAACCGGGACAACCCTGGGAAGTACTTC
few,TRBJ2-5,-,TRBV7-2,CASSPRQASAQYF,TGTGCCAGCAGCCCGAGACAGGCTTCGGCCCAGTACTTC
-,TRBJ1-5,-,TRBV30,CAWSVGGGVLSAQPQHF,TGTGCCTGGAGTGTGGGGGGAGGGGTATTATCGGCCCAGCCCCAGCATTTT
many,TRBJ2-7,TRBD2,TRBV30,CAWRLAPTYEQYF,TGTGCCTGGAGACTAGCGCCTACCTACGAGCAGTACTTC
-,TRBJ1-1,TRBD1,TRBV5-1,CASSPGTGPTEAFF,TGCGCCAGCAGCCCGGGGACAGGACCAACTGAAGCTTTCTTT